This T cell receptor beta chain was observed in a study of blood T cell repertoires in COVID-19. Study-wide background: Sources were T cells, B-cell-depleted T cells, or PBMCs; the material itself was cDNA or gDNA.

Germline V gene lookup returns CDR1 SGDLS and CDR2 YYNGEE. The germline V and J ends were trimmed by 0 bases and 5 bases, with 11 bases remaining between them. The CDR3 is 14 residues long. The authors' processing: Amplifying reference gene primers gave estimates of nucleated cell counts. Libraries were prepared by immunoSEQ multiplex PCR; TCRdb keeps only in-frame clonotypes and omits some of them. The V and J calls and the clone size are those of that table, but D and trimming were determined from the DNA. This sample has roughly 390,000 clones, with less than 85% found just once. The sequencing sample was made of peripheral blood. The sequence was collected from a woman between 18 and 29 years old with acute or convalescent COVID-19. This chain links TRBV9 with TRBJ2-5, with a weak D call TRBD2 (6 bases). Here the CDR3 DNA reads TGTGCCAGCAGCGTAGGGGAGGTTGGGGAGACCCAGTACTTC. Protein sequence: CASSVGEVGETQYF.